These T cell receptor beta chains were read from a single sample in a study of T cells in narcolepsy. Profiled with immunoSEQ multiplex PCR; TCRdb holds only in-frame clones, not every one. The sample yields around 30,000 clones, roughly 80% seen once. Source material: memory (CD45RA-) CD4+ T cells from blood. These receptors were taken from a human donor in good health. Each CDR3 is given with its conserved first and last residue. D genes are given only for firm matches. Clone sizes are given selectively: once, few, many, or a class where the clone is expanded.

TRBJ1-4 | 13 | TRBV5-1 | NA | NA | TGCGCCAGCAGCTTGGTGGGGGCGGGAGGGCTGTTTTTT | CASSLVGAGGLFF
TRBJ2-1 | 13 | TRBV7-3 | NA | NA | TGTGCCAGCAGCTTAACACAGTTCAATGAGCAGTTCTTC | CASSLTQFNEQFF
TRBJ1-2 | 14 | TRBV5-4 | NA | NA | TGTGCCAGCAGGCCCGAGGAGGGTTTCTATGGCTACACCTTC | CASRPEEGFYGYTF
TRBJ2-5 | 14 | TRBV29-1 | NA | NA | TGCAGCGTTGAAGACTGGATGGCGGCGGAGACCCAGTACTTC | CSVEDWMAAETQYF
TRBJ2-1 | 14 | TRBV2 | NA | NA | TGTGCCAGCAGTGGGGGGCCTGGGGACACTGAGCAGTTCTTC | CASSGGPGDTEQFF
TRBJ2-3 | 17 | TRBV27 | NA | TRBD2 | TGTGCCAGCAGTTCTGGACTAGCGGGATGGCGAACTGATACGCAGTATTTT | CASSSGLAGWRTDTQYF
TRBJ2-1 | 14 | TRBV19 | NA | NA | TGTGCCAGTAAAAAAGCAGTTGGGAGCCGCGAGCAGTTCTTC | CASKKAVGSREQFF
TRBJ2-1 | 13 | TRBV10-1 | NA | NA | TGCGCCAGCAGTGAGTCGGTACTCGCTGAGCAGTTCTTC | CASSESVLAEQFF
TRBJ2-3 | 13 | TRBV29-1 | NA | NA | TGCAGCGTTTCCGGACAGAGCACAGATACGCAGTATTTT | CSVSGQSTDTQYF
TRBJ2-2 | 14 | TRBV5-8 | once | NA | TGTGCCACGGTTACCGGCAAGGTAACCGGGGAGCTGTTTTTT | CATVTGKVTGELFF
TRBJ1-5 | 15 | TRBV4-2 | NA | TRBD1 | TGTGCCAGCAGCCAAATCGGGACAGGGGGTCAGCCCCAGCATTTT | CASSQIGTGGQPQHF
TRBJ2-7 | 15 | TRBV7-9 | NA | TRBD2 | TGTGCCAGCAGCTTAGTGTTAGCGGGAAAGTACGAGCAGTACTTC | CASSLVLAGKYEQYF
TRBJ2-3 | 14 | TRBV7-9 | NA | TRBD2 | TGTGCCAGCACTACTAGCGGGGTAATGGATACGCAGTATTTT | CASTTSGVMDTQYF
TRBJ1-5 | 12 | TRBV18 | NA | NA | TGTGCCAGCTCTATTAGCAATCAGCCCCAGCATTTT | CASSISNQPQHF
TRBJ1-1 | 16 | TRBV6-1 | few | TRBD1 | TGTGCCAGCAGTGAAATCCGGGACAGGAGGCGTGCTGAAGCTTTCTTT | CASSEIRDRRRAEAFF
TRBJ2-1 | 18 | TRBV11-2 | NA | TRBD2 | TGTGCCAGCAGCTTAGGGCTAGCGGGAGGGAGGACCTACAATGAGCAGTTCTTC | CASSLGLAGGRTYNEQFF
TRBJ1-6 | 11 | TRBV30 | NA | NA | TGTGCCTTCCGGGACCGAACACCCCTCCACTTT | CAFRDRTPLHF
TRBJ2-1 | 16 | TRBV29-1 | NA | NA | TGCAGCGTTGAACAAGGGTTTGGGGTTGGTATCAATGAGCAGTTCTTC | CSVEQGFGVGINEQFF
TRBJ2-5 | 13 | TRBV9 | NA | NA | TGTGCCAGCAGCGCAGGGGTCGAGGAGACCCAGTACTTC | CASSAGVEETQYF
TRBJ1-1 | 14 | TRBV9 | once | TRBD1 | TGTGCCAGCAGCGGAGACAGGGGATCGACTGAAGCTTTCTTT | CASSGDRGSTEAFF
TRBJ2-7 | 13 | TRBV2 | NA | TRBD2 | TGTGCCAGCAGGGAACTAGCGGTCTACGAGCAGTACTTC | CASRELAVYEQYF
TRBJ1-2 | 15 | TRBV6-1 | NA | TRBD1 | TGTGCCAGCCCCGTGGACAGGGATTTTAACTATGGCTACACCTTC | CASPVDRDFNYGYTF
TRBJ1-5 | 14 | TRBV6-1 | NA | NA | TGTGCCAGCAGTGAAGAGGCTTTCAATCAGCCCCAGCATTTT | CASSEEAFNQPQHF
TRBJ1-4 | 19 | TRBV5-1 | NA | NA | TGCGCCAGCAGCCCAGGAAGAAGTGCCCTACAGGGAGGTAATGAAAAACTGTTTTTT | CASSPGRSALQGGNEKLFF
TRBJ2-5 | 15 | TRBV6-1 | NA | NA | TGTGCCAGCAGAACCCCATCCGAGTACCAAGAGACCCAGTACTTC | CASRTPSEYQETQYF
TRBJ1-5 | 15 | TRBV7-2 | NA | NA | TGTGCCAGCAGCTTAGAAGCATCGGGAATCAGGCCCCAGCATTTT | CASSLEASGIRPQHF
TRBJ1-5 | 15 | TRBV5-8 | NA | TRBD1 | TGTGCCAGCAGGACGACAGGGGGCGGGAATCAGCCCCAGCATTTT | CASRTTGGGNQPQHF
TRBJ2-4 | 11 | TRBV6-1 | NA | NA | TGTGCCAGCACAATGGGGGCCATTCAGTACTTC | CASTMGAIQYF
TRBJ2-5 | 14 | TRBV7-2 | NA | NA | TGTGCCAGCAGTCCTGCCCAGTATAAGGAGACCCAGTACTTC | CASSPAQYKETQYF
TRBJ1-2 | 14 | TRBV27 | NA | NA | TGTGCCAGCAGTTTTCGAGGGCAGAACTATGGCTACACCTTC | CASSFRGQNYGYTF
TRBJ2-1 | 14 | TRBV7-2 | NA | TRBD1 | TGTGCCAGCAGCTTAGCGCAGGGGGCAAATGAGCAGTTCTTC | CASSLAQGANEQFF
TRBJ2-7 | 14 | TRBV5-6 | few | NA | TGTGCCAGCAGCTTGCGGTCGGGATCCTACGAGCAGTACTTC | CASSLRSGSYEQYF
TRBJ2-2 | 17 | TRBV10-1 | NA | TRBD1 | TGCGCCAGCAGTGAGAACAGGGGGAGCGCGAACACCGGGGAGCTGTTTTTT | CASSENRGSANTGELFF